Listed below are T cell receptor beta chains from one sample, sequenced in a study of T cell responses to AZD1222 COVID-19 vaccine. Here immunoSEQ multiplex PCR was the method, and the copy in TCRdb shows in-frame clones only, minus some. The table shows 100,000 to 120,000 clones, with approximately 94% occurring only once. The sequences come from peripheral blood, collected 28 days after the second AZD1222 dose. The receptors derive from an adult who received the AZD1222 COVID-19 vaccine. Both conserved end residues are part of each CDR3. Fields, in order: J gene, clone size, D gene, V gene, CDR3 protein, CDR3 DNA. D genes are given only for firm matches. Part of the rows lack a size; the others show once, few, many or a class for expanded clones.

>TRBJ2-1|-|TRBD1|TRBV29-1
CSVETGTGDNEQFF
TGCAGCGTAGAAACCGGGACAGGGGACAATGAGCAGTTCTTC
>TRBJ1-1|-|-|TRBV6-5
CASTQDATDTEAFF
TGTGCCAGCACCCAAGATGCGACGGACACTGAAGCTTTCTTT
>TRBJ1-2|once|TRBD1|TRBV5-1
CASSLGGGQGYTF
TGCGCCAGCAGCTTGGGTGGGGGACAGGGCTACACCTTC
>TRBJ1-2|-|-|TRBV2
CANPLDRPGYTF
TGTGCCAACCCCCTGGACAGACCTGGCTACACCTTC
>TRBJ1-2|-|-|TRBV5-1
CASSPQGRDGYTF
TGCGCCAGCAGCCCCCAGGGTAGGGATGGCTACACCTTC
>TRBJ2-7|-|-|TRBV6-1
CASSEAWQGIYEQYF
TGTGCCAGCAGTGAAGCGTGGCAGGGGATCTACGAGCAGTACTTC
>TRBJ1-5|-|-|TRBV7-2
CASSLDRGDQPQHF
TGTGCCAGCAGCTTAGACCGGGGAGATCAGCCCCAGCATTTT
>TRBJ2-7|-|-|TRBV6-5
CASSKTAYEQYF
TGTGCCAGCAGCAAGACAGCTTACGAGCAGTACTTC
>TRBJ2-7|-|-|TRBV29-1
CSAVAESYEQYF
TGCAGCGCCGTAGCGGAATCCTACGAGCAGTACTTC
>TRBJ1-1|-|-|TRBV2
CASSLTFGDLEAFF
TGTGCCAGCAGCCTAACCTTTGGGGATCTCGAAGCTTTCTTT
>TRBJ2-7|-|-|TRBV5-1
CASSFGLATSYEQYF
TGCGCCAGCAGCTTCGGGCTAGCCACATCCTACGAGCAGTACTTC
>TRBJ2-2|-|-|TRBV5-1
CASSLVVAGELFF
TGCGCCAGCAGCTTGGTGGTGGCCGGGGAGCTGTTTTTT
>TRBJ2-1|-|TRBD2|TRBV27
CASSDYLAGDDPFF
TGTGCCAGCAGTGACTACCTAGCGGGAGACGATCCGTTCTTC
>TRBJ2-7|once|-|TRBV18
CASSPAARSRPYEQYF
TGTGCCAGCTCACCAGCCGCCCGATCGCGGCCCTACGAGCAGTACTTC
>TRBJ2-6|-|-|TRBV11-2
CASSLAVIRFSGANVLTF
TGTGCCAGCAGCTTAGCGGTTATACGGTTCTCTGGGGCCAACGTCCTGACTTTC
>TRBJ2-4|-|TRBD1|TRBV15
CATSSLRQGLAKNIQYF
TGTGCCACCAGCTCTCTCCGACAGGGGTTAGCCAAAAACATTCAGTACTTC
>TRBJ1-2|-|-|TRBV19
CASSTTEKGGFYGYTF
TGTGCCAGTAGTACGACGGAGAAAGGGGGATTCTATGGCTACACCTTC
>TRBJ2-7|-|-|TRBV2
CASCQDGYEQYF
TGTGCCAGCTGTCAGGACGGCTACGAGCAGTACTTC
>TRBJ2-1|-|-|TRBV11-3
CASSLEGYNEQFF
TGTGCCAGCAGCTTAGAGGGATACAATGAGCAGTTCTTC
>TRBJ1-6|-|-|TRBV7-8
CASSSREGNSPLHF
TGTGCCAGCAGCTCACGGGAGGGGAATTCACCCCTCCACTTT
>TRBJ1-2|-|-|TRBV4-2
CASSQVRGGTSAIYGYTF
TGTGCCAGCAGCCAAGTCAGGGGAGGGACTTCAGCGATCTATGGCTACACCTTC
>TRBJ1-5|-|-|TRBV27
CASSLDPPRERQPQHF
TGTGCCAGCAGTTTAGACCCCCCTAGGGAGCGTCAGCCCCAGCATTTT
>TRBJ2-2|-|TRBD1|TRBV12-3/TRBV12-4
CARGQQNTGELFF
TGTGCCAGGGGACAGCAGAACACCGGGGAGCTGTTTTTT
>TRBJ2-1|-|-|TRBV15
CATSRGQKSDEQFF
TGTGCCACCAGCAGAGGGCAAAAAAGCGATGAGCAGTTCTTC
>TRBJ2-7|-|-|TRBV25-1
CASSEWQSAYEQYF
TGTGCCAGCAGTGAGTGGCAGTCCGCCTACGAGCAGTACTTC
>TRBJ2-1|-|-|TRBV5-1
CASSEGPLGRNEQFF
TGCGCCAGCAGCGAGGGCCCCTTAGGGAGGAATGAGCAGTTCTTC
>TRBJ2-3|-|-|TRBV10-2
CASRPPRAGGPDTQYF
TGCGCCAGCCGACCCCCCAGGGCCGGGGGGCCAGATACGCAGTATTTT
>TRBJ2-3|-|-|TRBV5-6
CASSLEGDASHTQYF
TGTGCCAGCAGCTTGGAAGGTGACGCAAGCCATACGCAGTATTTT